The subject of this entry is one T cell receptor (beta chain). This entry belongs to a study of blood T cell repertoires in COVID-19. V trimming: 1 base; J trimming: 5 bases; junction bases outside the gene matches: 3. The CDR3 is 15 residues long. Germline V lookup: CDR1 LGHNA, CDR2 YNFKEQ. Assay: immunoSEQ multiplex PCR; the TCRdb copy retains only in-frame clones and omits some. The table shows over 250,000 clones, with around 88% occurring only once. This chain joins TRBV4-2 and TRBJ2-1; 9 bases align to TRBD2. The sequencing input was peripheral blood. The receptor's source is a woman in her seventies with COVID-19, enrolled during active disease. The CDR3 loop is CASSQGRGGDNEQFF. The DNA of the CDR3 is TGTGCCAGCAGCCAAGGGCGGGGGGGGGACAATGAGCAGTTCTTC.